This T cell receptor beta chain was documented in a study of response to subunit inactivated influenza vaccine. In this sample, this clonotype turned up many times. The antigen remains undetermined. In TCRdb, the RT-PCR reads were re-called with MiXCR into one record per CDR3 protein. The sample records fewer than 800,000 distinct CDR3 sequences, around 14% being singletons. This CDR3 has 13 residues. Per the germline V gene, CDR1 is MDHEN and CDR2 is SYDVKM. Trimming took 4 bases from V and 2 from J; bases not matched to a gene: 2. Points from the study as a whole: New T cells are recruited in small numbers by each seasonal influenza vaccination, according to the authors' suggestion.

The material sequenced was PBMCs from blood, taken about 11 days after vaccination. The TCR was taken from a man between 50 and 59 years old who received an inactivated influenza vaccine. The chain uses TRBV28 and TRBJ2-7, with 7 bases fitting TRBD2. The CDR3 bases are TGTGCCAGCAGTTCGCGGGAGACCTACGAGCAGTACTTC. It encodes CASSSRETYEQYF.